This T cell receptor (beta chain) was recovered during a study of shared clonotypes between healthy human individuals (dated by TCRdb to 2018 to 2020). Concerning the study at large: The cohort comprised two women and a few men aged 18 to 49 years. Leukapheresis yielded between about 0.94 and 10 billion PBMCs per donor. For each donor, CD4 naive and CD4 memory were each given three plates, CD8 naive was given two plates, and CD8 memory was given one plate. To increase sequencing depth and limit assay-specific biases, different laboratories used diverse techniques to prepare libraries and sequence TCR repertoires. Blood TCR repertoires of five healthy adults were deeply sequenced to estimate repertoire size and the extent of clonotype sharing between individuals. Beyond this particular receptor, the publication reports: About 4.5% of naive CD4, around 3.5% of naive CD8, around 2.3% of memory CD4, and about 0.4% of memory CD8 clonotypes were shared across a handful of donors. Even with the large sequencing depth, rarefaction of the sorted-subset datasets indicated that sequencing was incomplete. Because the study included only a small number of donors, the genetic and exposure-history diversity represented was limited. Sampling was limited to blood, and TCR repertoires in tissue likely differ from TCR repertoires in blood. Higher generation probabilities were observed for clonotypes shared by all four sorted-subset donors than for non-shared clonotypes. Based on pairwise subsampling, the degree of clonotype sharing among donors was expected to be affected by sequencing depth. Estimated clonotype richness was generally larger for naive than for memory subsets.

Looking up the germline V gene yields CDR1 MNHNS and CDR2 SASEGT. V and J are truncated by 5 bases and 1 base respectively, leaving an intervening sequence of 8 bases. The CDR3 covers 13 residues, taking in both the cysteine and the phenylalanine. Just CDR3 DNA is preserved here, 39 bases in frame from base 1. Remarks on this clone: Its antigen remains undetermined. No per-base quality is available; no much larger clone lies one base away.

Using the deep immunoSEQ assay, TCR CDR3 regions were amplified from genomic DNA by multiplex PCR. For each cell subset, the extracted genomic DNA was distributed evenly across all wells of several immunoSEQ 96-well plates, and each plate served as one replicate. For sorted subsets, each replicate PCR was loaded with 200 to 250 ng genomic DNA, equivalent to about 30,000 T cell genomes. Purified libraries were quantified with a Qubit 3.0 fluorometer, sized on a Bioanalyzer 2100, and re-quantified with the KAPA Library Quantification kit. Each immunoSEQ 96-well plate was sequenced on its own single-read 150-cycle Illumina NextSeq 550 flow cell. In the source study's methods: The immunoSEQ output contained only junctional sequences without quality scores, so filtering could not match that applied to full-length reads. Sequences were annotated with PyIR, a Python wrapper for IgBLAST v1.9, using IMGT germline references to assign V/J genes and CDR3. Reads with weak V/J assignments (E-value above 1e-6), missing CDR3, stop codons, out-of-frame junctions, or ambiguous translated residues were removed. V3J clonotypes were defined by identical inferred V gene, J gene, and CDR3 amino acid sequence. To compute the percentage overlap between repertoires, the number of shared unique clonotypes was divided by the size of the smaller repertoire. Three approaches were used to assess repertoire richness: RTK rarefaction, the Chao1 estimator, and Recon v2.1 estimates of unobserved clonotypes. OLGA was used to compute generation probabilities for all TCRbeta clonotypes that the gDNA method yielded from a few donors. TCRdb stores this immuneACCESS table with in-frame sequences only. Part of the clones is absent; in the studies checked, under half of the shortfall reflects unresolved V genes, and no reason is known for the rest. For V, J and clone size, that table is used; D and trimming come from the DNA. This sample lists more than 2 million clones; approximately 94% were detected once. The ten most abundant clones make up approximately 0.13% of the sample.

The donors were healthy, HIV-negative adults with no recently reported acute infections or vaccinations. Every donor was a Caucasian adult residing in Nashville, Tennessee, USA. CD4+ T cells were enriched by magnetic negative selection; naive cells were then positively selected on CD45RA, and the negative fraction formed the memory subset. After blood collection by leukapheresis, PBMCs were isolated using Ficoll-Histopaque density gradient centrifugation and then cryopreserved in the vapor phase of liquid nitrogen. Analytical flow cytometry was used to check the purity and quantity of each magnetically sorted T cell population. From each sorted fraction, genomic DNA was isolated and quantified by UV absorbance on a Nanodrop 2000c.

Recombination connected TRBV6-1 to TRBJ1-1, with no confidently assigned D gene. The clonotype was recovered from a man younger than 35 in good health. What was sequenced was naive CD4+ T cells sorted from blood. What this sample's cell subset or site label stands for: CD45RA+ positively selected. At the DNA level, the sequence is TGTGCCAGCAGTCTTGAACCGAACACTGAAGCTTTCTTT. It translates to CASSLEPNTEAFF.